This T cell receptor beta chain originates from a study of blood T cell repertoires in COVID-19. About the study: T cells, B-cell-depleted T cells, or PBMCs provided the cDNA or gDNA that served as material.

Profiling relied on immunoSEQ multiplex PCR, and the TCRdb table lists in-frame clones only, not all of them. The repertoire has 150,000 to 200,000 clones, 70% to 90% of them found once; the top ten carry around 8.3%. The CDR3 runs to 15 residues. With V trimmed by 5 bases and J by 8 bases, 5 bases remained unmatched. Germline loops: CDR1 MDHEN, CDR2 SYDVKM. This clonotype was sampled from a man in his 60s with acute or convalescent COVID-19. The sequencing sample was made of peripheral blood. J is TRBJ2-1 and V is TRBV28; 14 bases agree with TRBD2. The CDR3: CASSPGTSGSHEQFF. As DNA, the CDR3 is TGTGCCAGCAGTCCTGGGACTAGCGGGAGCCATGAGCAGTTCTTC.